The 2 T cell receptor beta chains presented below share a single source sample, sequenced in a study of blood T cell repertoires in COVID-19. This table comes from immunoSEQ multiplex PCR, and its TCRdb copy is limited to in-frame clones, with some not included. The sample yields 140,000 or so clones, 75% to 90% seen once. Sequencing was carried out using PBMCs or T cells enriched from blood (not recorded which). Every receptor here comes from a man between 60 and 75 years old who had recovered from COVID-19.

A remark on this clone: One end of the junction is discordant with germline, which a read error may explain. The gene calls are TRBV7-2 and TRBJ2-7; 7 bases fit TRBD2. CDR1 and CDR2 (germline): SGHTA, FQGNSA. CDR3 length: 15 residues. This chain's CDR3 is CASSLRGRVPYKQYF. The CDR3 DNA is TGTGCCAGCAGCTTAAGAGGGAGGGTCCCCTACAAGCAGTACTTC.

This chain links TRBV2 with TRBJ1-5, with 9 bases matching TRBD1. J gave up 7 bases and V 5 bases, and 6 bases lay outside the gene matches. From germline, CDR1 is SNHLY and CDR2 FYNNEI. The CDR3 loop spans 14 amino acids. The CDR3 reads CASSTTGGWQPQHF. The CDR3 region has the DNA TGTGCCAGCAGTACTACAGGGGGCTGGCAGCCCCAGCATTTT.